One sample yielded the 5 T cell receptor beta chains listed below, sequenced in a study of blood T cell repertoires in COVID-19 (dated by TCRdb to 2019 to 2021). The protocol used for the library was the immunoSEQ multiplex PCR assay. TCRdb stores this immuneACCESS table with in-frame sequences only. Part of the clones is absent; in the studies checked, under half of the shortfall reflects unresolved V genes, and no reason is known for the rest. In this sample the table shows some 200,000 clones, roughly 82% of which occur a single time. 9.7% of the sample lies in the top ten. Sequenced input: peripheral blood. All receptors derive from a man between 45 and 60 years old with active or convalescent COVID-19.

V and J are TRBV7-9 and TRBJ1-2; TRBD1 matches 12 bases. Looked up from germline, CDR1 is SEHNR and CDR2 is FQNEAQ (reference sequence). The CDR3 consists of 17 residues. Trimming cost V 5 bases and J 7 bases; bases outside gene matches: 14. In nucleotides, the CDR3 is TGTGCCAGCAGCCTACTTGCTAGGGACAGGGGGCGAGGTGGCTACACCTTC. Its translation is CASSLLARDRGRGGYTF.

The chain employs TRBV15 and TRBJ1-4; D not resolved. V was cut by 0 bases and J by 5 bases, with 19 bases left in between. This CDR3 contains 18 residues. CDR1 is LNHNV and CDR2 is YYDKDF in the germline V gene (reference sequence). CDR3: CATSRDKGRMTLNEKLFF. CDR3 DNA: TGTGCCACCAGCAGAGATAAAGGCAGGATGACATTAAATGAAAAACTGTTTTTT.

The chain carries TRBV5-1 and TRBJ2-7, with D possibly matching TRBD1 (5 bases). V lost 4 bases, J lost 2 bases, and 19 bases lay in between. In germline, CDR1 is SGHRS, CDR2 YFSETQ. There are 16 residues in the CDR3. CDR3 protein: CASSPRQIATPYEQYF. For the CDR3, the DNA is TGCGCCAGCAGCCCAAGACAGATCGCGACCCCCTACGAGCAGTACTTC.

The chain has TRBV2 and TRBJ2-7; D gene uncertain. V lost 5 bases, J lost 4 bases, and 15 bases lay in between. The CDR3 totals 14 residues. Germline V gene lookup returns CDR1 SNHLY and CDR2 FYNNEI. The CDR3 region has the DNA TGTGCCAGCAGTTCGGTGGTAGCATTGTACGAGCAGTACTTC. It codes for CASSSVVALYEQYF. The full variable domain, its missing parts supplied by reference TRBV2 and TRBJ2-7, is EPEVTQTPSHQVTQMGQEVILRCVPISNHLYFYWYRQILGQKVEFLVSFYNNEISEKSEIFDDQFSVERPDGSNFTLKIRSTKLEDSAMYFCASSSVVALYEQYFGPGTRLTVT.

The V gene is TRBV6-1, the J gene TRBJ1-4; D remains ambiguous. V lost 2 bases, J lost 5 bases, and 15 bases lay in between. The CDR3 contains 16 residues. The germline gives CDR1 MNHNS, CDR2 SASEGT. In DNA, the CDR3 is TGTGCCAGCAGTGAAATACCATCCCACCAGAATGAAAAACTGTTTTTT. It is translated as CASSEIPSHQNEKLFF.